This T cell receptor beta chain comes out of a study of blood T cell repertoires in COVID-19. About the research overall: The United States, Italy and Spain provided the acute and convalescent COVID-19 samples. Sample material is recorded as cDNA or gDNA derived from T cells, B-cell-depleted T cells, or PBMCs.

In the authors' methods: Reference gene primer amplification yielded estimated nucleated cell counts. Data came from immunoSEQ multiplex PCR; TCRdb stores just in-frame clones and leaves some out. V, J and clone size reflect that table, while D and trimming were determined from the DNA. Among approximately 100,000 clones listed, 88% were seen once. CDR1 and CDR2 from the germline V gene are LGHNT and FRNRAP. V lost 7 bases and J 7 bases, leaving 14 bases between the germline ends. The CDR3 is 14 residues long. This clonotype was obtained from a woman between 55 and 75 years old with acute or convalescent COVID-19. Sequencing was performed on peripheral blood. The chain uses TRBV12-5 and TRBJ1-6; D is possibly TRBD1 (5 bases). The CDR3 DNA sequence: TGTGCTAGTGCCTCCGGGGGGGTAAATTCACCCCTCCACTTT. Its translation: CASASGGVNSPLHF.